The T cell receptor beta chain described here comes from a study of blood T cell repertoires in COVID-19. The CDR3 has 11 residues. Between the trimmed V and J ends, which lost 2 bases and 4 bases, there was a span of 4 bases. CDR1 and CDR2 from the germline V gene are SGHRS and YFSETQ. Original processing notes: Estimates of nucleated cell counts were drawn from the amplification of reference gene primers. TCRdb's table, derived via immunoSEQ multiplex PCR, lists solely in-frame clones and lacks some. D and trimming come from the DNA, and the V and J calls and clone size come from that table. Here the sample spans around 100,000 clones, roughly 80% being singletons.

The TCR comes from a man aged 65 to 85 with acute or convalescent COVID-19. The material sequenced was peripheral blood. The genes are TRBV5-1 and TRBJ2-7, with D unclear. The DNA of the CDR3 is TGCGCCAGCAGCTTAGAGTACGAGCAGTACTTC. Amino acid sequence: CASSLEYEQYF. The complete variable domain, with remaining parts taken from reference TRBV5-1 and TRBJ2-7, reads KAGVTQTPRYLIKTRGQQVTLSCSPISGHRSVSWYQQTPGQGLQFLFEYFSETQRNKGNFPGRFSGRQFSNSRSEMNVSTLELGDSALYLCASSLEYEQYFGPGTRLTVT.